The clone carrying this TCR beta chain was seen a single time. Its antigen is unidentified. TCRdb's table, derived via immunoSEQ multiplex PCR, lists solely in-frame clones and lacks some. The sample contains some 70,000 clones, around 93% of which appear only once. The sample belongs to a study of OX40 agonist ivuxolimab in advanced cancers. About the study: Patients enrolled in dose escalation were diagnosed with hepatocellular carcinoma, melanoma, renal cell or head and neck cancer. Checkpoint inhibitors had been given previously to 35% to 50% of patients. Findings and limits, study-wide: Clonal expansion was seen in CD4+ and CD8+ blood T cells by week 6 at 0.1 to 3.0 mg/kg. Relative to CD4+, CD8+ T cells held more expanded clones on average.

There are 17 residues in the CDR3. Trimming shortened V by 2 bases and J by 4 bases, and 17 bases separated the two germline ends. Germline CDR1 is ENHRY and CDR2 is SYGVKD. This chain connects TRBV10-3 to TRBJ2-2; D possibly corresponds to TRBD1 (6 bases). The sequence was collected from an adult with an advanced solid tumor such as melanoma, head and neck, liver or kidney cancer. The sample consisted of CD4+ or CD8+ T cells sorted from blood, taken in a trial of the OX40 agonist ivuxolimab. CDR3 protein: CAISERAPRGGTGELFF. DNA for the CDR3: TGTGCCATCAGTGAGCGGGCCCCCAGAGGGGGCACCGGGGAGCTGTTTTTT.